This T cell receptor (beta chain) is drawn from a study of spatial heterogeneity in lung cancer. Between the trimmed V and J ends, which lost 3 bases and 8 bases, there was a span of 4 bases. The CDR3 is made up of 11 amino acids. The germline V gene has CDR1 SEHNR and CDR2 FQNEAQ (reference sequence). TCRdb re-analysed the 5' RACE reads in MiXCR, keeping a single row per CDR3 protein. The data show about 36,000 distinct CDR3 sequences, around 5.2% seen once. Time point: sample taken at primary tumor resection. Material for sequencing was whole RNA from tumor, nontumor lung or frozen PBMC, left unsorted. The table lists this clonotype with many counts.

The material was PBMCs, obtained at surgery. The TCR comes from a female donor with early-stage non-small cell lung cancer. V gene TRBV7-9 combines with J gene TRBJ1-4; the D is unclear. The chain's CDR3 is CASSFKEKLFF. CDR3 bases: TGTGCCAGCAGCTTTAAAGAAAAACTGTTTTTT.